Presented here are 28 T cell receptor beta chains from one specimen sequenced in a study of tumor-infiltrating lymphocytes in primary liver carcinoma. The authors made TCR beta cDNA from approximately 490 ng total RNA with a constant-region primer. Construction of TCR beta libraries relied on three successive nested multiplex PCR rounds employing slightly modified ARM-PCR. The first two PCR rounds used TRBV1-TRBV30 forward primers with a C-beta reverse primer, 9 to 10 cycles each. TCRdb re-called the multiplex PCR reads with MiXCR, one entry per CDR3 protein. This table has 310,000 or so distinct CDR3 sequences, less than 70% appearing once. Germline DNA was also extracted, while the blood RNA originated from unsorted whole blood. The specimen was peripheral blood. Every receptor here comes from a man in his forties with primary liver carcinoma and hepatitis B virus infection.

This clonotype was recorded once. The chain combines TRBV11-3 with TRBJ2-4; D is uncertain. CDR1 is SGHNT and CDR2 is YENEEA in the germline V gene. CDR3 length: 21 amino acids. V lost 0 bases to trimming and J lost 0 bases, with 24 bases between them. CDR3 sequence (DNA): TGTGCCAGCAGCTTAGATCTGGCGACGGGTATAGTCCTGGCAGCCAAAAACATTCAGTACTTC. This codes for CASSLDLATGIVLAAKNIQYF.

Comments on this clonotype: A single base separates this from a much larger clone, so it may be a read error. No conserved phenylalanine or tryptophan ends this CDR3, so it is likely a read error. The rearrangement joins TRBV6-5 to TRBJ2-2; D might be TRBD1 (6 bases). Germline V gene data show CDR1 as MNHEY and CDR2 as SVGAGI. The length of the CDR3 is 16 residues. Deletions cut 0 bases from V and 3 bases from J, with 11 bases between. The CDR3 region has the DNA TGTGCCAGCAGTTACTCAAGCAGGGGTCACACCGGGGAGCTGTTTCTT. Its translation is CASSYSSRGHTGELFL.

Concerning this clonotype itself: The junction departs from the called germline gene at one end, perhaps through a read error. The chain has TRBV11-2 and TRBJ2-7, with TRBD2 as a possible D gene (5 bases). This CDR3 comprises 15 residues. The V gene's germline CDR1 is SGHAT and CDR2 FQNNGV. CDR3 sequence reads: CAISLAEDLLYEQYF. Written as DNA, the CDR3 is TGTGCCATCAGCCTGGCGGAGGACCTCCTCTACGAGCAGTACTTC. The whole variable domain, remainder taken from reference TRBV11-2 and TRBJ2-7, is EAGVAQSPRYKIIEKRQSVAFWCNPISGHATLYWYQQILGQGPKLLIQFQNNGVVDDSQLPKDRFSAERLKGVDSTLKIQPAKLEDSAVYLCAISLAEDLLYEQYFGPGTRLTVT.

This clonotype was counted at least ten times. J is TRBJ2-1 and V is TRBV6-6, with D possibly TRBD1 on 6 matching bases. The CDR3 is 14 residues long. The germline V and J ends were trimmed by 4 bases and 5 bases, with 12 bases remaining between them. Germline CDR1 reads MNHNY; CDR2 reads SVGAGI (reference sequence). The CDR3 DNA follows: TGTGCCAGCAGTTCTAACAGGGTCGACAATGAGCAGTTCTTC. It specifies CASSSNRVDNEQFF.

For this clonotype: It may be a read error: a sequence one base away is much more abundant. J is TRBJ2-6 and V is TRBV5-5; D is ambiguous. Trimming shortened V by 4 bases and J by 5 bases, and 13 bases separated the two germline ends. The CDR3 is made up of 15 amino acids. Germline V gene sequence: CDR1 SGHKS, CDR2 YYEKEE (reference sequence). Written as DNA, the CDR3 is TGTGCCAGCAGCGCCAGTTCATCTCGGGCCAACGTCCTGACTTTC. It translates to CASSASSSRANVLTF.

A remark on this clonotype: The junction shows a germline mismatch at one end, possibly a read error. The rearrangement joins TRBV29-1 to TRBJ1-2; the D is unclear. This CDR3 spans 11 amino acids. Germline lookup yields CDR1 SQVTM and CDR2 ANQGSEA. CDR3 loop: CSLERAYDYTF. The CDR3, as DNA: TGCAGCCTTGAGCGGGCCTATGACTACACCTTC.

Comment on this clonotype: Its ends do not fully match the called genes, so a read error is possible. The chain employs TRBV6-1 and TRBJ1-4; D is undetermined. Germline assignment: CDR1 MNHNS and CDR2 SASEGT. There are 14 residues in the CDR3. The CDR3 sequence: CASWARVQGEKPFF. CDR3 DNA: TGTGCCAGCTGGGCAAGGGTCCAAGGCGAAAAACCGTTTTTT.

This clonotype was seen a few times. The V and J genes are TRBV6-1 and TRBJ2-1; 9 bases are a match to TRBD1. The CDR3 is made up of 18 amino acids. After removal of 8 bases from V and 2 bases from J, the junction contained 16 bases not matched to a gene. Germline CDR1 reads MNHNS; CDR2 reads SASEGT. The CDR3 loop is CASDEGQGLGWAYNEQFF. CDR3 in DNA: TGTGCCAGCGATGAGGGACAGGGATTGGGTTGGGCCTACAATGAGCAGTTCTTC.

In regard to this clonotype: A much bigger clone sits one base away, suggesting this may be a read error. This sequence joins TRBV6-1 and TRBJ2-5; D is unresolved. The CDR3 is 12 amino acids. Germline assignment: CDR1 MNHNS and CDR2 SASEGT. The CDR3, as DNA: TGTGCCACCCACTCCTTCTTAGAGACCAAGTACTTC. Translated, it gives CATHSFLETKYF.

The gene calls are TRBV5-1 and TRBJ2-5; 12 bases map to TRBD2. The CDR3 totals 16 residues. Per germline, CDR1 SGHRS and CDR2 YFSETQ. The trim removed 4 bases at V and 2 bases at J, leaving 6 bases unmatched. The CDR3 coding sequence is TGCGCCAGCAGCGTGACTAGCGGGAGTGGGCAAGAGACCCAGTACTTC. Its protein product is CASSVTSGSGQETQYF.

Points on this clonotype: This may be a read error: a much more frequent sequence differs by one nucleotide. The missing conserved phenylalanine or tryptophan at the end of this CDR3 makes a read error likely. V and J are TRBV6-1 and TRBJ2-5, with TRBD1 matching 7 bases. Looked up from germline, CDR1 is MNHNS and CDR2 is SASEGT. Trimming cost V 4 bases and J 11 bases; bases outside gene matches: 16. This CDR3 is 15 amino acids long. The CDR3 reads CASSVYRDSRGLQYL. The CDR3 DNA is TGTGCCAGCAGTGTCTACCGGGACAGCCGAGGGTTGCAGTACCTC.

This clonotype was seen once. This chain links TRBV5-4 with TRBJ2-1; D is undetermined. The V and J ends lost 0 bases and 5 bases respectively, with 6 bases between them. In germline, CDR1 is SGHNT, CDR2 YYREEE (reference sequence). CDR3 length: 13 amino acids. In nucleotides, the CDR3 is TGTGCCAGCAGCTTGGTGATGAACAATGAGCAGTTCTTC. Its protein product is CASSLVMNNEQFF.

The chain uses TRBV9 and TRBJ2-2; tentatively, D is TRBD2 (6 bases). Per the germline V gene, CDR1 is SGDLS and CDR2 is YYNGEE. The CDR3 length is 16 residues. The germline V and J ends were trimmed by 4 bases and 3 bases, with 16 bases remaining between them. CDR3 residues: CASSPSGGSDTGELFF. DNA for the CDR3: TGTGCCAGCAGCCCCAGTGGGGGGAGCGACACCGGGGAGCTGTTTTTT.

The rearrangement links TRBV12-3 or TRBV12-4 to TRBJ2-1, with D perhaps TRBD2 (5 bases). V lost 9 bases and J lost 9, with 24 bases in between. The CDR3 consists of 15 residues. This CDR3 is CASSVLLVGVGEQFF. The CDR3 DNA follows: TGTGCCAGTAGTGTTTTATTAGTGGGAGTGGGTGAGCAGTTCTTC.

Remarks on this clonotype: One end of the junction is discordant with germline, which a read error may explain. The rearrangement links TRBV11-2 to TRBJ2-2; 7 positions agree with TRBD2. The CDR3 is made up of 17 amino acids. Germline values: CDR1 SGHAT, CDR2 FQNNGV. The CDR3 DNA reads TGCGCCAGCAGCTCAGGAGGACCAGCGGGACCAGCCGGGGAGCTGTTTTTT. Residues: CASSSGGPAGPAGELFF.

In nucleotides, the CDR3 is TGTGCCAGTAGCGTCGGACTAGACCACGAGCAGTACTTC. The encoded protein is CASSVGLDHEQYF. V usage is TRBV6-5 and J usage is TRBJ2-7, with 7 bases identical to TRBD2. Germline CDR1 MNHEY, CDR2 SVGAGI. V was pared by 9 bases and J by 5 bases, with 10 bases of the junction left unmatched. CDR3 length equals 13 residues.

Comment on this clonotype: A much larger clone differs by one base, so this may be a read error. The rearrangement uses TRBV6-6 and TRBJ2-7; D is uncertain. Germline V gene sequence: CDR1 MNHNY, CDR2 SVGAGI (reference sequence). V was cut by 10 bases and J by 3 bases, with 13 bases left in between. There are 12 residues in the CDR3. CDR3 nucleotide sequence: TGTGCCACCCGGTCCGACGGCTACGAGCAGTACTTC. The encoded protein is CATRSDGYEQYF.

Comment on this clonotype: Given the absence of the conserved phenylalanine or tryptophan at the CDR3 end, a read error is likely. The J gene is TRBJ2-3, the V gene TRBV11-2; 8 bases are shared with TRBD2. J lost 7 bases, V lost 0 bases, and 12 bases had no gene match. This CDR3 is 17 amino acids long. CDR1 and CDR2 (germline): SGHAT, FQNNGV. The CDR3 is CASSLDPGGGKTHTQYL. DNA of the CDR3: TGTGCCAGCAGCTTAGACCCAGGCGGGGGGAAAACACATACGCAGTATCTT.

The rearrangement joins TRBV28 to TRBJ2-3; D ambiguous. The CDR3 spans 15 residues. Deletions cut 1 base from V and 0 bases from J, with 8 bases between. Per the germline V gene, CDR1 is MDHEN and CDR2 is SYDVKM. The chain's CDR3 is CASSLSPFSTDTQYF. The DNA of the CDR3 is TGTGCCAGCAGTTTATCTCCCTTTAGCACAGATACGCAGTATTTT.

This clonotype was observed a few times. The J gene is TRBJ2-4, the V gene TRBV6-2 or TRBV6-3; 9 bases are a match to TRBD1. V gave up 5 bases and J gave up 7 bases; unmatched junction bases: 9. This CDR3 has 15 residues. In germline, CDR1 is MNHEY, CDR2 SVGEGT. CDR3 nucleotide sequence: TGTGCCAGCAGTCGCGGGACAGGGCAGGAGAACATTCAGTACTTC. It translates to CASSRGTGQENIQYF.

The V gene is TRBV10-3, the J gene TRBJ1-1, with TRBD1 identical over 8 bases. In germline, CDR1 is ENHRY, CDR2 SYGVKD. The CDR3 spans 16 residues. V gave up 6 bases and J gave up 5 bases; unmatched junction bases: 14. The CDR3 region has the DNA TGTGCCATCAGCCAAAACCCGGGACAGGCAAGGACTGAAGCTTTCTTT. Translating gives CAISQNPGQARTEAFF.

The chain carries TRBV6-1 and TRBJ2-1; TRBD2 is a possible D gene (6 bases). The CDR3 runs 16 residues. V shed 0 bases and J shed 6 bases, with 15 bases lying between them. The V gene's germline CDR1 is MNHNS and CDR2 SASEGT. CDR3 in DNA: TGTGCCAGCAGTGAAGCGGGAGGAAAGCGTCGCAATGAGCAGTTCTTC. Amino acid sequence: CASSEAGGKRRNEQFF.

Of note for this clonotype: This clone may be a read error of a much larger clone one base away. The chain has TRBV6-5 and TRBJ1-2; no clear D gene. CDR3 length equals 11 residues. Germline-derived CDR1 and CDR2 are MNHEY and SVGAGI. The CDR3 sequence is CARSSTRGYTF. CDR3 coding DNA: TGTGCCAGAAGTTCGACCAGGGGCTACACCTTC.

A remark on this clonotype: A much larger clone sits a single nucleotide away, making a read error possible. V is TRBV29-1 and J is TRBJ2-1; D uncertain. The CDR3 loop spans 11 amino acids. Per the germline V gene, CDR1 is SQVTM and CDR2 is ANQGSEA. CDR3 coding DNA: TGCAGCGCCGCCAGGTACAATAAGCAGTTCTTC. Translating it yields CSAARYNKQFF.

About this clonotype itself: This may be a read error, as it is one base from a much larger clone. The chain couples TRBV4-3 to TRBJ2-3; D perhaps matches TRBD2 (7 bases). Germline CDR1 and CDR2: LGHNA and YSLEER. This CDR3 has 14 residues. V lost 3 bases, J lost 4 bases, and 11 bases lay in between. This CDR3 reads CASSHEGGADTQYF. CDR3 nucleotide sequence: TGCGCCAGCAGCCATGAGGGGGGGGCAGATACGCAGTATTTT.

This CDR3 is CIVEGTLRSEQYF. As DNA, the CDR3 is TGCATCGTCGAAGGGACACTTCGGTCGGAGCAGTACTTC. The chain uses TRBV29-1 and TRBJ2-7, with a possible D match to TRBD1 (6 bases). The CDR3 totals 13 residues. Germline CDR1 and CDR2: SQVTM and ANQGSEA.

This clonotype was found a few times. The chain uses TRBV6-4 and TRBJ2-3; D gene unclear. The CDR3 has 13 amino acids. Per germline, CDR1 MRHNA and CDR2 SNTAGT. Trimming removed 4 bases from V and 4 bases from J, with 9 bases in between. CDR3 bases: TGTGCCAGCAGTGTAATGGAAGCAGATACGCAGTATTTT. Translation gives CASSVMEADTQYF.

On this clonotype: The junction and the germline gene differ at one end; a read error may be behind it. The gene calls are TRBV11-2 and TRBJ2-1; possibly TRBD1 or TRBD2 for D (6 bases each). Germline V gene sequence: CDR1 SGHAT, CDR2 FQNNGV. This CDR3 contains 15 residues. As DNA, the CDR3 is TGTGCCCGCAGCTTAGAGGACGGGGGCAACAATGAGCAGTTCTTC. Amino acids: CARSLEDGGNNEQFF.